A selection of T cell receptor beta chains follows, all from one sample in a study of cytomegalovirus exposure and HLA in healthy donors. The table came from immunoSEQ multiplex PCR; TCRdb's copy has only in-frame clones and leaves some out. Among some 120,000 clones listed, roughly 83% were seen once. Sequenced: PBMCs. These receptors were collected from a young man in good health and CMV-seropositive. Each CDR3 is given with its conserved first and last residue. Each record gives: V gene, J gene, clone size, D gene, CDR3 protein, CDR3 DNA. D genes are given only for firm matches. Clone size is stated in some rows and not others, as once, few, many or a class when expanded.

TRBV2	TRBJ2-3	NA	TRBD2	CASSTSKREVSTDTQYF	TGTGCCAGCAGTACGTCTAAGCGGGAGGTTAGCACAGATACGCAGTATTTT
TRBV9	TRBJ2-5	NA	TRBD2	CASSVDSMAGGRLETQYF	TGTGCCAGCAGCGTAGATTCGATGGCGGGGGGGCGTCTGGAGACCCAGTACTTC
TRBV9	TRBJ2-2	NA	TRBD1	CASSARDRAMRTGELFF	TGTGCCAGCAGCGCCCGGGACAGGGCTATGAGAACCGGGGAGCTGTTTTTT
TRBV15	TRBJ1-2	NA	NA	CATSRDRERGGGNYGYTF	TGTGCCACCAGCAGAGACCGAGAGAGGGGCGGGGGTAACTATGGCTACACCTTC
TRBV7-9	TRBJ2-1	once	TRBD2	CSSSWRGGPYNEQFF	TGTTCCAGCAGCTGGAGGGGAGGGCCCTACAATGAGCAGTTCTTC
TRBV11-2	TRBJ2-2	NA	NA	CASSLGYASSVGELFF	TGTGCCAGCAGCTTAGGGTACGCTAGCTCGGTCGGGGAGCTGTTTTTT
TRBV2	TRBJ1-1	NA	TRBD1	CASSWDRVDTEAFF	TGTGCCAGCAGTTGGGACAGGGTTGACACTGAAGCTTTCTTT
TRBV4-1	TRBJ2-2	NA	TRBD2	CASSQGAPLAMNTGELFF	TGCGCCAGCAGCCAAGGGGCGCCACTAGCGATGAACACCGGGGAGCTGTTTTTT
TRBV19	TRBJ1-1	NA	NA	CASSIRLGLMNTEAFF	TGTGCCAGTAGTATTCGATTGGGCCTTATGAACACTGAAGCTTTCTTT
TRBV7-2	TRBJ1-2	few	NA	CASSPQTYTEGYTF	TGTGCCAGCAGCCCGCAGACTTACACGGAGGGCTACACCTTC
TRBV7-8	TRBJ2-2	NA	NA	CASSPMQGFNTGELFF	TGTGCCAGCAGCCCGATGCAGGGATTTAACACCGGGGAGCTGTTTTTT
TRBV7-3	TRBJ1-2	NA	NA	CASSLISPDSTTF	TGTGCCAGCAGCTTAATCTCTCCCGACAGTACCACCTTC
TRBV27	TRBJ2-7	NA	NA	CASSLSATGSYEQYF	TGTGCCAGCAGTTTATCCGCGACGGGCTCCTACGAGCAGTACTTC
TRBV7-9	TRBJ2-5	NA	TRBD2	CSSSLDSRETETQYF	TGTTCCAGCAGCTTAGATTCGCGGGAGACGGAGACCCAGTACTTC
TRBV19	TRBJ2-5	NA	TRBD1	CASSRAGTGVRETQYF	TGTGCCAGTAGTAGAGCCGGGACAGGGGTCCGAGAGACCCAGTACTTC
TRBV5-1	TRBJ1-1	NA	TRBD1	CASRFGTGNTEAFF	TGCGCCAGCAGGTTTGGGACAGGGAACACTGAAGCTTTCTTT
TRBV5-1	TRBJ2-1	NA	NA	CASSLASGPEQFF	TGCGCCAGCAGCTTGGCCTCAGGGCCTGAGCAGTTCTTC
TRBV6-6	TRBJ2-7	NA	TRBD2	CASRSLAGGYEQYF	TGTGCCAGCAGATCACTAGCGGGAGGCTACGAGCAGTACTTC
TRBV6-6	TRBJ2-5	NA	TRBD1	CASSKPISRGLETQYF	TGTGCCAGCAGTAAACCCATCAGCAGGGGGCTTGAGACCCAGTACTTC
TRBV30	TRBJ1-4	NA	NA	CAWQIATNEKLFF	TGTGCCTGGCAAATTGCAACTAATGAAAAACTGTTTTTT
TRBV7-3	TRBJ1-5	NA	NA	CASSITGNDQPQHF	TGTGCCAGCAGCATTACAGGGAATGATCAGCCCCAGCATTTT
TRBV6-1	TRBJ2-1	NA	TRBD2	CASSPRTSAYNEQFF	TGTGCCAGCAGTCCCAGGACTAGCGCCTACAATGAGCAGTTCTTC
TRBV21-1	TRBJ1-2	NA	NA	CAGGNRATNYGYTF	TGTGCCGGGGGAAACAGGGCTACGAACTATGGCTACACCTTC
TRBV27	TRBJ2-1	NA	NA	CASSLLTRGGNDEQFF	TGTGCCAGCAGTTTATTAACTAGAGGCGGTAATGATGAGCAGTTCTTC
TRBV4-1	TRBJ2-6	NA	NA	CATPFGPIQSGANGLTF	TGCGCCACCCCATTTGGGCCGATACAGTCTGGGGCCAACGGCCTGACTTTC
TRBV7-3	TRBJ2-1	NA	TRBD2	CASSLLAGGRNEQFF	TGTGCCAGCAGCTTACTAGCGGGGGGGCGTAATGAGCAGTTCTTC
TRBV4-3	TRBJ1-2	few	NA	CASSQDQNYGYTF	TGCGCCAGCAGCCAAGATCAAAACTATGGCTACACCTTC
TRBV7-9	TRBJ2-1	NA	NA	CASSLGLAYNEQFF	TGTGCCAGCAGCTTAGGACTAGCCTACAATGAGCAGTTCTTC
TRBV19	TRBJ2-5	NA	NA	CASSIRGEGGYQETQYF	TGTGCCAGTAGTATAAGGGGGGAGGGCGGTTACCAAGAGACCCAGTACTTC
TRBV7-2	TRBJ1-5	NA	NA	CASSLDRNPPQHF	TGTGCCAGCAGCCTAGACAGGAACCCGCCCCAGCATTTT
TRBV4-2	TRBJ1-1	once	NA	CASSQDSALGPGDTEAFF	TGTGCCAGCAGCCAAGATTCCGCTCTGGGCCCAGGGGACACTGAAGCTTTCTTT
TRBV7-2	TRBJ2-5	NA	NA	CASSFGGDQETQYF	TGTGCCAGCAGCTTCGGCGGGGACCAAGAGACCCAGTACTTC
TRBV10-3	TRBJ1-2	once	TRBD1	CAISEGQAGYGYTF	TGTGCCATCAGTGAAGGACAGGCGGGCTATGGCTACACCTTC
TRBV7-7	TRBJ2-5	NA	TRBD1	CASSSTGTLETQYF	TGTGCTAGCAGCTCGACAGGGACGTTGGAGACCCAGTACTTC
TRBV5-8	TRBJ2-7	NA	TRBD2	CASSLGLAREQYF	TGTGCCAGCAGCTTGGGACTAGCTCGCGAGCAGTACTTC
TRBV4-2	TRBJ1-6	NA	NA	CASSQVGVPLNSPLHF	TGTGCCAGCAGCCAAGTAGGGGTCCCCCTAAATTCACCCCTCCACTTT
TRBV4-3	TRBJ2-7	NA	NA	CASSQVSAAASPYEQYF	TGCGCCAGCAGCCAAGTATCGGCTGCGGCCTCTCCCTACGAGCAGTACTTC
TRBV9	TRBJ2-2	few	NA	CASSVEGVVELFF	TGTGCCAGCAGCGTAGAGGGAGTTGTGGAGCTGTTTTTT
TRBV6-6	TRBJ2-3	NA	NA	CASKTTGDTQYF	TGTGCCAGCAAAACAACGGGAGATACGCAGTATTTT
TRBV18	TRBJ2-7	NA	TRBD2	CASSPLTSGIGEQYF	TGTGCCAGCTCACCACTGACTAGCGGGATAGGCGAGCAGTACTTC
TRBV5-1	TRBJ2-2	NA	TRBD2	CASSLQGLAGVGTGELFF	TGCGCCAGCAGCTTGCAGGGACTAGCGGGAGTCGGTACCGGGGAGCTGTTTTTT
TRBV5-1	TRBJ2-3	few	TRBD2	CASSPNPAGGEGTDTQYF	TGCGCCAGCAGCCCCAACCCCGCGGGGGGGGAGGGCACAGATACGCAGTATTTT
TRBV6-5	TRBJ2-4	NA	NA	CASRQQGKNIQYF	TGTGCCAGCAGACAACAGGGAAAAAACATTCAGTACTTC